The present T cell receptor (beta chain) was sequenced within a study of cytomegalovirus exposure and HLA in healthy donors. Study in general: Some 180 million T cells yielded 100 million or so unique TCR beta sequences in earlier analysis. Study observations and caveats: Highest at DRB1 and lowest at HLA-C, TCR association rates differed among HLA loci in a later analysis.

On this clone: What it binds is not known.

Use of 60 Vbeta and 13 Jbeta primers characterized the PCR. The data were produced by immunoSEQ multiplex PCR, yet TCRdb's version contains in-frame clones alone and is incomplete. The sample includes around 150,000 clones, approximately 77% of them seen just once. This cohort consisted of healthy bone marrow donors. Sequenced: PBMCs. The sequence derives from a woman between 45 and 65 years old in good health and CMV-seronegative.

The CDR3 spells CASSLRTSGPLNEQFF. The CDR3 DNA reads TGTGCCAGCAGCTTACGGACTAGCGGGCCGCTCAATGAGCAGTTCTTC. The chain couples TRBV5-4 to TRBJ2-1, with 11 bases matching TRBD2. V shed 2 bases and J 6 bases; nucleotides not matched to a gene: 7. This CDR3 region has 16 residues. From germline, CDR1 is SGHNT and CDR2 YYREEE (reference sequence).